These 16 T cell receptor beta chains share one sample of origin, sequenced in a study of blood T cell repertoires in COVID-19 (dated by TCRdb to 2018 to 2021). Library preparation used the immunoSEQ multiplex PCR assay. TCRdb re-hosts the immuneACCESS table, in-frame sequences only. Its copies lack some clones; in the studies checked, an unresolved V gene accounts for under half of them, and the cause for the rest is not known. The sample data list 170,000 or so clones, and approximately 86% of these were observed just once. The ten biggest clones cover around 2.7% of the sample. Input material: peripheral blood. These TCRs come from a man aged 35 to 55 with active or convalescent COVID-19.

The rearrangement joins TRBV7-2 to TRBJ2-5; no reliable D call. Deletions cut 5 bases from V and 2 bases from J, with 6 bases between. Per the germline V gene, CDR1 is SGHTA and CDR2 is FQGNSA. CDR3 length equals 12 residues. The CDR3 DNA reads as TGTGCCAGCAGCACCAGACAAGAGACCCAGTACTTC. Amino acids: CASSTRQETQYF.

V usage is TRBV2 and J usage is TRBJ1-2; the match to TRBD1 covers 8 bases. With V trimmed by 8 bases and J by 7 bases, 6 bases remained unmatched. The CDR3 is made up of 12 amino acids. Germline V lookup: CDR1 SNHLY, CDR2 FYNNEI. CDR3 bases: TGTGCCAGCGACTTTGACAGGGGTGGCTACACCTTC. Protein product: CASDFDRGGYTF.

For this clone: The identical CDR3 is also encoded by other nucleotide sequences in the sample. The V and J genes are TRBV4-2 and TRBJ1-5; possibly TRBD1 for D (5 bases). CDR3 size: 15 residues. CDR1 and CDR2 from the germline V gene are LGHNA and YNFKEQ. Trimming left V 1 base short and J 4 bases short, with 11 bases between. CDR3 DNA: TGTGCCAGCAGCCAAGCAACAGGAGGGAATCAGCCCCAGCATTTT. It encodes CASSQATGGNQPQHF.

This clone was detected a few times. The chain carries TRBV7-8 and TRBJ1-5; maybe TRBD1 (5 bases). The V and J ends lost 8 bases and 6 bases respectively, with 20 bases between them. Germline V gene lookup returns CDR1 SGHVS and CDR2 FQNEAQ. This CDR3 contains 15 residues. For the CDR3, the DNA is TGTGCCAGCGCACTAAGGGGAGGGAAGAGTCAGCCCCAGCATTTT. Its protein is CASALRGGKSQPQHF.

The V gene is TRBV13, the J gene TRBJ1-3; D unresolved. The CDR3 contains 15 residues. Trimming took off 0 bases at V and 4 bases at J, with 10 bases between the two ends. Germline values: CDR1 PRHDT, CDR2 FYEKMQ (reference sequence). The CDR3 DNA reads TGTGCCAGCAGCTTAGGGTCGCAGGCCGGAAACACCATATATTTT. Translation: CASSLGSQAGNTIYF.

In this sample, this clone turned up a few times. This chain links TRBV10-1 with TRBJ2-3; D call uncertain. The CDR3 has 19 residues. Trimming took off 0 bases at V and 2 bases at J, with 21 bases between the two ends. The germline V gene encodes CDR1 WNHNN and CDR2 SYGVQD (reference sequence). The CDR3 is CASSESGSELSGSTDTQYF. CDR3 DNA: TGCGCCAGCAGTGAGTCAGGCAGTGAGCTCTCGGGTTCCACAGATACGCAGTATTTT.

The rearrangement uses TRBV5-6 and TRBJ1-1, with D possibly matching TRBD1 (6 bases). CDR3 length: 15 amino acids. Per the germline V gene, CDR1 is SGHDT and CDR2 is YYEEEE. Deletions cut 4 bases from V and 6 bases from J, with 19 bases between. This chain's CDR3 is CASSQTGKLESEAFF. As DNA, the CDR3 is TGTGCCAGCAGCCAAACAGGGAAACTGGAGTCTGAAGCTTTCTTT.

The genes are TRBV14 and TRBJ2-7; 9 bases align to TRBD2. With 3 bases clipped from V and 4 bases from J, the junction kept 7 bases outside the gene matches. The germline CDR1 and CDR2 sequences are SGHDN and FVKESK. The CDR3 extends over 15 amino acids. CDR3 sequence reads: CASSQTSGGWYEQYF. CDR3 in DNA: TGTGCCAGCAGCCAGACAAGCGGGGGGTGGTACGAGCAGTACTTC.

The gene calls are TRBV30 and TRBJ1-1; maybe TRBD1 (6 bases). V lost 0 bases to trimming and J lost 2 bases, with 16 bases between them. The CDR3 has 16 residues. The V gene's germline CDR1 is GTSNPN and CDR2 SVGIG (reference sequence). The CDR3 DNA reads TGTGCCTGGAGTGTATTGGCGGGGGGCCCCAACACTGAAGCTTTCTTT. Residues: CAWSVLAGGPNTEAFF. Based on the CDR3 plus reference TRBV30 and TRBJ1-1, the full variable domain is SQTIHQWPATLVQPVGSPLSLECTVEGTSNPNLYWYRQAAGRGLQLLFYSVGIGQISSEVPQNLSASRPQDRQFILSSKKLLLSDSGFYLCAWSVLAGGPNTEAFFGQGTRLTVV.

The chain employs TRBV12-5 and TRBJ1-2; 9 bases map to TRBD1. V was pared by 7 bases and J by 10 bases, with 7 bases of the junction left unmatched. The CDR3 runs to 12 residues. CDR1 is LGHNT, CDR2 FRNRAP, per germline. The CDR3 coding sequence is TGTGCTAGTGCCGGGGACAGGGAGTACTACACCTTC. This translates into CASAGDREYYTF.

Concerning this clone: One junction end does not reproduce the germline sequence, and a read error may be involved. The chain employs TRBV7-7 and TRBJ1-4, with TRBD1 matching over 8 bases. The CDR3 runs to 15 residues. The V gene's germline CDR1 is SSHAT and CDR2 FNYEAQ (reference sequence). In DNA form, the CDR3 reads TGTGCTAGCAGCTTATCAGGGGGCCGGAATGAAAAACTGTTTTTT. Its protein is CASSLSGGRNEKLFF. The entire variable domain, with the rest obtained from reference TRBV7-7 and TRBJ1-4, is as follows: GAGVSQSPRYKVTKRGQDVTLRCDPISSHATLYWYQQALGQGPEFLTYFNYEAQPDKSGLPSDRFSAERPEGSISTLTIQRTEQRDSAMYRCASSLSGGRNEKLFFGSGTQLSVL.

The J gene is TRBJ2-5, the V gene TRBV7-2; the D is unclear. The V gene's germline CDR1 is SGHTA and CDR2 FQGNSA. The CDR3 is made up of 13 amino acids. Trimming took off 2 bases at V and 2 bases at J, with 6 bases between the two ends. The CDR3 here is CASSLSLQETQYF. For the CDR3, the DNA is TGTGCCAGCAGCTTATCCTTACAAGAGACCCAGTACTTC. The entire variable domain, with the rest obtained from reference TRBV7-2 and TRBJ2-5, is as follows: GAGVSQSPSNKVTEKGKDVELRCDPISGHTALYWYRQSLGQGLEFLIYFQGNSAPDKSGLPSDRFSAERTGGSVSTLTIQRTQQEDSAVYLCASSLSLQETQYFGPGTRLLVL.

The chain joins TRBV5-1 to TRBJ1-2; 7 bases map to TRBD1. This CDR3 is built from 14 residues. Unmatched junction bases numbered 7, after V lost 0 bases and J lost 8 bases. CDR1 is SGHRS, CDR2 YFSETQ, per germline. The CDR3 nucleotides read TGCGCCAGCAGCTTGGATGGGACAGTTCGGGGCTACACCTTC. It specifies CASSLDGTVRGYTF.

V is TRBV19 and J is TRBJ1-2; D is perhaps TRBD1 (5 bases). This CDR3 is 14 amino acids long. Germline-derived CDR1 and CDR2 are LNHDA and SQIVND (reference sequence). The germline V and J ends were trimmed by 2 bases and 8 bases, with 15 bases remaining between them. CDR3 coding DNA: TGTGCCAGTAGTATATTTGAGACAGAAAGGGGCTACACCTTC. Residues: CASSIFETERGYTF.

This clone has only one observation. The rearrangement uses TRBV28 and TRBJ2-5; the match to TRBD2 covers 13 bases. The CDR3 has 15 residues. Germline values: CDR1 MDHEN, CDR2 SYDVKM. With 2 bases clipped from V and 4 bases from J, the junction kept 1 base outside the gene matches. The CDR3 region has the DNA TGTGCCAGCAGTTTAGGGACTAGCGGGGTAGAGACCCAGTACTTC. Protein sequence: CASSLGTSGVETQYF.

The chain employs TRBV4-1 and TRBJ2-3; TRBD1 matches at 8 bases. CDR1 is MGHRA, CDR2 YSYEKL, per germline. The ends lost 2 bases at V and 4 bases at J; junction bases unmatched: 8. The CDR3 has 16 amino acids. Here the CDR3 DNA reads TGCGCCAGCAGCCAACCAGGGGGCGCGCGTGCAGATACGCAGTATTTT. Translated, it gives CASSQPGGARADTQYF.